This T cell receptor (beta chain) was sequenced for a study of CXCR3-negative and CXCR3-positive naive CD8 T cells. Points from the study as a whole: Hydrophobicity of TRB CDR3s was greater in CXCR3-positive naive cells than in CXCR3-negative naive cells. Comparably high diversity marked both naive subsets, whereas memory CD8+ cells had much lower diversity.

5' RACE that incorporated UMI labels was used to prepare the TRB cDNA libraries. From the 5' RACE reads, TCRdb lists one entry per CDR3 protein and no DNA. This sample carries 150,000 to 180,000 distinct CDR3 sequences, with under 0.5% going to the ten biggest clones. Germline loops: CDR1 LNHDA, CDR2 SQIVND (reference sequence). The CDR3 length is 14 residues. To note about this clonotype: The antigen is undetermined.

This chain connects TRBV19 to TRBJ2-1. The sample taken for sequencing was naive CXCR3+ CD8+ T cells from blood. The subset is: CD45RO-CCR7+CD27+CD95- naive CD8+ T cells expressing CXCR3 (TNR3+). The sequence was collected from a human donor in good health. Some clones in this sample may be carry-over from other donors' samples. CDR3 residues: CASSIVLASYEQFF.